Below are 30 T cell receptor beta chains sequenced from a single sample in a study of T cell responses to AZD1222 COVID-19 vaccine. Using immunoSEQ multiplex PCR, the repertoire was profiled, and TCRdb retains in-frame clones only, with some absent. The table records about 100,000 clones, more than 70% of them present only once. This material consisted of peripheral blood, taken on day 0 of MenACWY control vaccination. The source is an adult in good health.

The V and J genes are TRBV4-2 and TRBJ1-2, with TRBD1 identical over 8 bases. This CDR3 contains 17 residues. J was trimmed by 4 bases and V by 0 bases; bases with no gene match: 10. Germline CDR1 reads LGHNA; CDR2 reads YNFKEQ. CDR3 DNA: TGTGCCAGCAGCCAAGATATCCAGGGGGCCATCGGCTATGGCTACACCTTC. Translation: CASSQDIQGAIGYGYTF.

This sequence joins TRBV9 and TRBJ2-1, with a weak D call TRBD2 (6 bases). The CDR3 contains 15 residues. The germline gives CDR1 SGDLS, CDR2 YYNGEE. The V gene lost 0 bases and the J gene lost 4 bases, with 11 bases spanning the gap. Here the CDR3 DNA reads TGTGCCAGCAGCGTAGAATCGGGAGTTTACAATGAGCAGTTCTTC. This codes for CASSVESGVYNEQFF.

V gene TRBV9 combines with J gene TRBJ2-1, with 7 bases fitting TRBD1. V lost 4 bases, J lost 1 base, and 5 bases stayed unmatched. The CDR3 covers 15 residues. The germline V gene encodes CDR1 SGDLS and CDR2 YYNGEE. The CDR3 sequence is CASSRQGFSYNEQFF. The DNA for the CDR3 is TGTGCCAGCAGCCGACAGGGATTTTCCTACAATGAGCAGTTCTTC.

In its sample, this clone ranks as medium-sized. The genes are TRBV19 and TRBJ2-7; 8 bases map to TRBD1. CDR1 and CDR2 from the germline V gene are LNHDA and SQIVND (reference sequence). Germline trimming cut 5 bases from V and 6 bases from J; bases unmatched to any gene: 12. The CDR3 loop spans 15 amino acids. CDR3 nucleotides: TGTGCCAGTAGTGGAGACGAAACAGGGGGGTTCGAGCAGTACTTC. It yields the protein CASSGDETGGFEQYF.

V usage is TRBV5-1 and J usage is TRBJ1-1; TRBD1 agrees at 8 bases. V shed 0 bases, J shed 4 bases, and the junction held 2 bases outside the gene matches. The germline V gene has CDR1 SGHRS and CDR2 YFSETQ. CDR3 length equals 14 residues. CDR3 DNA sequence: TGCGCCAGCAGCTTGGTACAGGGGGGCACTGAAGCTTTCTTT. Protein product: CASSLVQGGTEAFF.

This chain joins TRBV11-2 and TRBJ1-4; 8 nucleotides line up with TRBD1. Trimming took 5 bases from V and 8 from J; bases not matched to a gene: 10. This CDR3 comprises 15 residues. Germline V lookup: CDR1 SGHAT, CDR2 FQNNGV. The CDR3 DNA follows: TGTGCCAGCAGCCCGAAGACAGGGGTCGGAGAAAAACTGTTTTTT. Its protein is CASSPKTGVGEKLFF. Supplemented by reference TRBV11-2 and TRBJ1-4, the full variable domain reads EAGVAQSPRYKIIEKRQSVAFWCNPISGHATLYWYQQILGQGPKLLIQFQNNGVVDDSQLPKDRFSAERLKGVDSTLKIQPAKLEDSAVYLCASSPKTGVGEKLFFGSGTQLSVL.

This clone was detected only once. The V gene is TRBV3-1 (or the pseudogene TRBV3-2), the J gene TRBJ2-5; 10 positions agree with TRBD2. V was pared by 0 bases and J by 1 base, with 2 bases of the junction left unmatched. Germline V gene lookup returns CDR1 LGHDT and CDR2 YNNKEL (reference sequence). This CDR3 comprises 16 residues. The CDR3 bases are TGTGCCAGCAGCCAAGACCCTAGCGGGAGCCAAGAGACCCAGTACTTC. This translates into CASSQDPSGSQETQYF.

The chain joins TRBV27 to TRBJ1-2, with TRBD1 as a possible D gene (5 bases). Germline lookup yields CDR1 MNHEY and CDR2 SMNVEV (reference sequence). Trimming shortened V by 6 bases and J by 0 bases, and 17 bases separated the two germline ends. This CDR3 has 16 residues. The CDR3 nucleotides read TGTGCCAGCAGAGGCGGGTACGGAGGGGCTAACTATGGCTACACCTTC. This codes for CASRGGYGGANYGYTF.

The CDR3 loop reads CASSSNRGANYGYTF. As DNA, the CDR3 is TGTGCCAGCAGCTCCAACAGGGGAGCTAACTATGGCTACACCTTC. The chain has TRBV11-2 and TRBJ1-2; 7 bases line up with TRBD1. Per germline, CDR1 SGHAT and CDR2 FQNNGV. The V gene end was trimmed by 4 bases and the J gene end by 0 bases; junction bases not matched to a gene: 5. This CDR3 has 15 amino acids.

This clone is a singleton in its sample. This chain uses TRBV28 with TRBJ2-7; no firm D call. CDR1 and CDR2 from the germline V gene are MDHEN and SYDVKM. This CDR3 has 15 residues. V shed 1 base and J shed 3 bases, with 13 bases lying between them. DNA of the CDR3: TGTGCCAGCAGTTTATCCGCGAGTTGGGACTACGAGCAGTACTTC. It codes for CASSLSASWDYEQYF.

The chain is built from TRBV2 and TRBJ2-2; the match to TRBD2 covers 9 bases. The CDR3 is 18 amino acids. Trimming removed 6 bases from V and 6 bases from J; junction bases left unmatched: 17. Germline V CDR1 and CDR2: SNHLY, FYNNEI. This CDR3 reads CASRTGTSRPSGPGELFF. CDR3 in DNA: TGTGCCAGCAGAACCGGGACTAGCAGGCCCTCAGGTCCCGGGGAGCTGTTTTTT.

As for this clone: Different DNA sequences within this sample yield the same CDR3. The V and J genes are TRBV3-1 (or the pseudogene TRBV3-2) and TRBJ1-2, with D tentatively TRBD1 (5 bases). Trimming removed 3 bases from V and 6 bases from J, with 11 bases in between. The CDR3 contains 13 residues. CDR1 and CDR2 (germline): LGHDT, YNNKEL (reference sequence). The CDR3 spells CASSQVTGDGYTF. The CDR3 bases are TGTGCCAGCAGCCAGGTAACAGGAGATGGCTACACCTTC.

V gene TRBV7-8 combines with J gene TRBJ1-4; the D gene is possibly TRBD1 (6 bases). Germline assignment: CDR1 SGHVS and CDR2 FQNEAQ. V was trimmed by 0 bases and J by 6 bases, leaving 11 bases between them. CDR3 length: 15 amino acids. CDR3: CASSLAQGIDEKLFF. The DNA for the CDR3 is TGTGCCAGCAGCTTAGCACAGGGCATTGATGAAAAACTGTTTTTT. The full variable domain, rest sourced from reference TRBV7-8 and TRBJ1-4, is GAGVSQSPRYKVAKRGQDVALRCDPISGHVSLFWYQQALGQGPEFLTYFQNEAQLDKSGLPSDRFFAERPEGSVSTLKIQRTQQEDSAVYLCASSLAQGIDEKLFFGSGTQLSVL.

The chain couples TRBV10-3 to TRBJ2-7; D ambiguous. The CDR3 loop spans 11 amino acids. V was cut by 7 bases and J by 0 bases, with 4 bases left in between. CDR1 and CDR2 from the germline V gene are ENHRY and SYGVKD. CDR3 in DNA: TGTGCCATCAAACTCTCCTACGAGCAGTACTTC. It encodes CAIKLSYEQYF.

The rearrangement links TRBV27 to TRBJ1-4; D possibly corresponds to TRBD1 (6 bases). This CDR3 has 17 residues. The germline V gene encodes CDR1 MNHEY and CDR2 SMNVEV (reference sequence). V was clipped by 2 bases and J by 10 bases, with 23 bases between them. The CDR3 nucleotides are TGTGCCAGCAGTTTAGGGGCAGGGGCCCTCGGGGAGACAAAACTGTTTTTT. It encodes CASSLGAGALGETKLFF. The full variable domain, its missing parts supplied by reference TRBV27 and TRBJ1-4, is EAQVTQNPRYLITVTGKKLTVTCSQNMNHEYMSWYRQDPGLGLRQIYYSMNVEVTDKGDVPEGYKVSRKEKRNFPLILESPSPNQTSLYFCASSLGAGALGETKLFFGSGTQLSVL.

The chain carries TRBV7-8 and TRBJ2-7; D remains unclear. The V and J ends lost 4 bases and 4 bases respectively, with 17 bases between them. CDR1 SGHVS and CDR2 FQNEAQ come from the germline V gene. The CDR3 sequence is 15 residues long. The CDR3 is CASSYDDSPPYEQYF. The CDR3 region has the DNA TGTGCCAGCAGCTACGACGACTCACCTCCTTACGAGCAGTACTTC.

J is TRBJ1-1 and V is TRBV4-2; unclear D gene. Germline V gene sequence: CDR1 LGHNA, CDR2 YNFKEQ. Trimming removed 0 bases at V and 10 bases at J, with 15 bases between. The length of the CDR3 is 14 residues. The DNA of the CDR3 is TGTGCCAGCAGCCAAGATCCGCCTCCACTGGGAGCTTTCTTT. Its protein product is CASSQDPPPLGAFF.

This chain connects TRBV27 to TRBJ1-6; D is undetermined. Germline V lookup: CDR1 MNHEY, CDR2 SMNVEV (reference sequence). With 2 bases removed from V and 7 bases from J, the gap between germline ends came to 3 bases. CDR3 size: 12 residues. Here the CDR3 reads CASSLINSPLHF. The CDR3 nucleotides are TGTGCCAGCAGTTTAATAAATTCACCCCTCCACTTT.

The genes are TRBV20-1 and TRBJ2-7, with D hard to call. Trimming shortened V by 5 bases and J by 1 base, and 6 bases separated the two germline ends. The CDR3 is 11 amino acids. The germline V gene encodes CDR1 DFQATT and CDR2 SNEGSKA (reference sequence). CDR3 nucleotide sequence: TGCAGTGCTGCCCCGTCCTACGAGCAGTACTTC. Amino acid sequence: CSAAPSYEQYF.

This clone was seen once. The rearrangement uses TRBV6-5 and TRBJ2-3; D not certain. The CDR3 is 11 residues long. CDR1 and CDR2 from the germline V gene are MNHEY and SVGAGI. Trimming took 7 bases from V and 3 from J, leaving 5 bases between them. The CDR3 protein is CASKRTDTQYF. Here the CDR3 DNA reads TGTGCCAGCAAAAGAACAGATACGCAGTATTTT.

The chain carries TRBV10-3 and TRBJ2-5; 9 bases map to TRBD1. V was clipped by 6 bases and J by 4 bases; unmatched bases: 6. The CDR3 is 14 residues long. CDR1 and CDR2 from the germline V gene are ENHRY and SYGVKD. The CDR3 here is CAISMGQGGETQYF. Written as DNA, the CDR3 is TGTGCCATCAGCATGGGACAGGGAGGAGAGACCCAGTACTTC.

The chain uses TRBV7-9 and TRBJ2-7; D is tentatively TRBD1 or TRBD2 (6 bases each). V lost 2 bases, J lost 10 bases, and 18 bases lay in between. CDR3 size: 14 residues. Germline CDR1 is SEHNR and CDR2 is FQNEAQ (reference sequence). The CDR3: CASSLRGERTFQYF. In DNA, the CDR3 is TGTGCCAGCAGCTTAAGGGGGGAGCGGACCTTCCAGTACTTC.

V gene TRBV28 combines with J gene TRBJ1-2, with a weak D call TRBD1 (5 bases). Germline CDR1 and CDR2: MDHEN and SYDVKM. The V and J ends lost 6 bases and 5 bases respectively, with 16 bases between them. The length of the CDR3 is 14 residues. CDR3 loop: CASSPPRGRYGYTF. The CDR3 nucleotides are TGTGCCAGCAGCCCCCCTCGGGGGAGGTATGGCTACACCTTC.

This chain uses TRBV19 with TRBJ2-1; TRBD1 agrees at 9 bases. From germline, CDR1 is LNHDA and CDR2 SQIVND (reference sequence). The junction had 8 bases not matched to a gene; V was cut back by 8 bases and J by 9 bases. This CDR3 is 13 amino acids long. The CDR3, as DNA: TGTGCCAGTGGGGGACAGGGCTACGGTGAGCAGTTCTTC. Translation: CASGGQGYGEQFF.

V is TRBV19 and J is TRBJ1-2; the D gene is possibly TRBD1 (6 bases). The ends were cut back, 8 bases at V and 7 bases at J, with 14 bases in the middle. The CDR3 runs 12 residues. Germline values: CDR1 LNHDA, CDR2 SQIVND (reference sequence). CDR3 nucleotide sequence: TGTGCCAGTGGACACAGGGCAGGTGGCTACACCTTC. Its translation is CASGHRAGGYTF.

This rearrangement joins TRBV18 to TRBJ1-2, with 7 nucleotides matching TRBD1. V was pared by 6 bases and J by 8 bases, with 12 bases of the junction left unmatched. CDR1 KGHSH and CDR2 LQKENI come from the germline V gene. The CDR3 loop spans 14 amino acids. CDR3 nucleotides: TGTGCCAGCTCCCAGGGGCAGGGGGAAGGAGGCTACACCTTC. Translation gives CASSQGQGEGGYTF.

This rearrangement joins TRBV6-5 to TRBJ2-3, with 14 bases lining up with TRBD2. Germline V gene lookup returns CDR1 MNHEY and CDR2 SVGAGI. V was pared by 5 bases and J by 6 bases, with 4 bases of the junction left unmatched. This CDR3 is 15 amino acids long. CDR3 coding DNA: TGTGCCAGCAGTCAATGGACTAGCGGGAGGGATACGCAGTATTTT. This encodes CASSQWTSGRDTQYF.

The chain carries TRBV6-2 or TRBV6-3 and TRBJ2-7; D perhaps matches TRBD1 (6 bases). The CDR3 length is 17 residues. Between the trimmed V and J ends, which lost 0 bases and 5 bases, there was a span of 20 bases. The germline V gene has CDR1 MNHEY and CDR2 SVGEGT. The CDR3 sequence: CASSYSPRGQNENEQYF. DNA for the CDR3: TGTGCCAGCAGTTACTCCCCCCGCGGACAGAATGAGAACGAGCAGTACTTC.

The genes are TRBV10-3 and TRBJ1-2; D not resolved. Germline values: CDR1 ENHRY, CDR2 SYGVKD. The CDR3 contains 15 residues. Trimming removed 2 bases at V and 6 bases at J, with 16 bases between. The CDR3 region is CAISENGPSGDGYTF. CDR3 coding DNA: TGTGCCATCAGTGAGAACGGTCCTTCTGGGGATGGCTACACCTTC.

J is TRBJ1-6 and V is TRBV2; D may be TRBD1 (6 bases). The germline CDR1 and CDR2 sequences are SNHLY and FYNNEI. This CDR3 has 16 amino acids. Trimming took off 5 bases at V and 0 bases at J, with 11 bases between the two ends. CDR3: CASSLRTVSYNSPLHF. DNA of the CDR3: TGTGCCAGCAGTCTCCGGACAGTCTCCTATAATTCACCCCTCCACTTT.